A selection of T cell receptor beta chains follows, all from one sample in a study of regulatory T cells in long-lasting Graves disease. Each CDR3 protein gets one entry after TCRdb re-called the multiplex PCR reads with MiXCR. The sample includes 350,000 to 500,000 distinct CDR3 sequences, around 15% seen only once; the top ten take about 25%. The same sample was also studied in work on T cells in Graves' hyperthyroidism and ophthalmopathy.

The sample consisted of peripheral blood mononuclear cells (PBMCs), taken at new diagnosis, from a patient treated with antithyroid drugs. All receptors derive from a woman aged 18-29 years with Graves disease. Each CDR3 is given with its conserved first and last residue. The order of the fields is J gene, D gene, clone size, V gene, CDR3 protein, CDR3 DNA. A D gene is named only where the DNA matches it firmly. Only part of the rows carry a size: once, few, many, or a class if the clone is expanded.

j_call: TRBJ2-7; d_call: .; clone_size: many; v_call: TRBV7-3; cdr3_aa: CASSLGGNYEQYF; cdr3_nt: TGTGCCAGCAGCTTAGGAGGAAACTACGAGCAGTACTTC
j_call: TRBJ2-3; d_call: .; clone_size: .; v_call: TRBV9; cdr3_aa: CASSPGGSTQYF; cdr3_nt: TGTGCCAGCAGCCCCGGTGGCAGTACGCAGTATTTT
j_call: TRBJ2-4; d_call: TRBD2; clone_size: .; v_call: TRBV7-2; cdr3_aa: CASSLEVGGAKNIQYF; cdr3_nt: TGTGCCAGCAGCTTAGAAGTGGGAGGGGCCAAAAACATTCAGTACTTC
j_call: TRBJ2-7; d_call: TRBD1; clone_size: many; v_call: TRBV5-1; cdr3_aa: CASSLGQGAPHEQYF; cdr3_nt: TGCGCCAGCAGCTTGGGACAGGGGGCGCCCCACGAGCAGTACTTC
j_call: TRBJ2-5; d_call: TRBD1; clone_size: .; v_call: TRBV30; cdr3_aa: CAWWTGVQETQYF; cdr3_nt: TGTGCCTGGTGGACAGGGGTGCAAGAGACCCAGTACTTC
j_call: TRBJ2-2; d_call: .; clone_size: few; v_call: TRBV18; cdr3_aa: CASSPLGRIGELFF; cdr3_nt: TGTGCCAGCTCACCACTGGGGCGGATCGGGGAGCTGTTTTTT
j_call: TRBJ1-2; d_call: .; clone_size: few; v_call: TRBV27; cdr3_aa: CASSRDIVYGYTF; cdr3_nt: TGTGCCAGCAGCCGTGACATAGTCTATGGCTACACCTTC
j_call: TRBJ2-6; d_call: .; clone_size: .; v_call: TRBV10-3; cdr3_aa: CAISELPLLFGANVLTF; cdr3_nt: TGTGCCATCAGTGAGCTCCCCCTCCTCTTTGGGGCCAACGTCCTGACTTTC
j_call: TRBJ1-1; d_call: .; clone_size: few; v_call: TRBV2; cdr3_aa: CARVQGGTEAFF; cdr3_nt: TGTGCCAGGGTTCAGGGCGGCACTGAAGCTTTCTTT
j_call: TRBJ2-7; d_call: .; clone_size: few; v_call: TRBV5-6; cdr3_aa: CASSARDQLSYEQYF; cdr3_nt: TGTGCCAGCAGCGCCCGGGACCAACTTTCCTACGAGCAGTACTTC
j_call: TRBJ1-1; d_call: .; clone_size: .; v_call: TRBV6-2/TRBV6-3; cdr3_aa: CASSEPLRGTEAFF; cdr3_nt: TGTGCCAGCAGTGAACCCCTAAGAGGAACTGAAGCTTTCTTT
j_call: TRBJ1-6; d_call: .; clone_size: .; v_call: TRBV2; cdr3_aa: CASSVRGYSPLHF; cdr3_nt: TGTGCCAGCAGTGTAAGGGGTTATTCACCCCTCCACTTT
j_call: TRBJ2-7; d_call: .; clone_size: few; v_call: TRBV20-1; cdr3_aa: CSATTPSYEQYF; cdr3_nt: TGCAGTGCTACCACTCCTTCCTACGAGCAGTACTTC
j_call: TRBJ2-1; d_call: .; clone_size: many; v_call: TRBV3-1; cdr3_aa: CASSQDVHTEQFF; cdr3_nt: TGTGCCAGCAGCCAAGATGTCCACACTGAGCAGTTCTTC